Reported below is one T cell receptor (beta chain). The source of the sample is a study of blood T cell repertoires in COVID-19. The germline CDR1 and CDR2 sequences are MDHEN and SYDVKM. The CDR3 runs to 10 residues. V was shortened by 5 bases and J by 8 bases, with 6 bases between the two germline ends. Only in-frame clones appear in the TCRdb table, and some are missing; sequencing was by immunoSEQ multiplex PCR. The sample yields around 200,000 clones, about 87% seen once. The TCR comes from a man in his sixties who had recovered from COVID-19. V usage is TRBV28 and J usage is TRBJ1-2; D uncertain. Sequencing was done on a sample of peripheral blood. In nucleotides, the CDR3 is TGTGCCAGCAGTGGAGGAGGCTACACCTTC. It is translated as CASSGGGYTF.